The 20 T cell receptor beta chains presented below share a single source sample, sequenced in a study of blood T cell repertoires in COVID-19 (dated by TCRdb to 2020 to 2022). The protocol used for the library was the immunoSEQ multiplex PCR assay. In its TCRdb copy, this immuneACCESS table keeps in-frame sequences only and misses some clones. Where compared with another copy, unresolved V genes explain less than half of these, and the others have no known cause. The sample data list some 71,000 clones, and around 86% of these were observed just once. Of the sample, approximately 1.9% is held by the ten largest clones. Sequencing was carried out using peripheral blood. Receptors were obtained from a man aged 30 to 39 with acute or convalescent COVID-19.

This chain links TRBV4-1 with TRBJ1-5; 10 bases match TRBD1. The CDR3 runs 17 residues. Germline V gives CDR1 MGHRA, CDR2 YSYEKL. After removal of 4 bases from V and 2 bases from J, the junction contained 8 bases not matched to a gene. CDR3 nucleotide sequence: TGCGCCAGCAGCCGAAATATCGGGACAGGGGGCAATCAGCCCCAGCATTTT. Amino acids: CASSRNIGTGGNQPQHF.

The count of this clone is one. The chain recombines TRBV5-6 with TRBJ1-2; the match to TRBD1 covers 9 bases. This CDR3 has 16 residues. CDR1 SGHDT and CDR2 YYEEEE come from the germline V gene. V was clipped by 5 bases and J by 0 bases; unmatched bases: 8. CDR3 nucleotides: TGTGCCAGCAGTCCACAGGGGGCCCTCGCTAACTATGGCTACACCTTC. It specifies CASSPQGALANYGYTF.

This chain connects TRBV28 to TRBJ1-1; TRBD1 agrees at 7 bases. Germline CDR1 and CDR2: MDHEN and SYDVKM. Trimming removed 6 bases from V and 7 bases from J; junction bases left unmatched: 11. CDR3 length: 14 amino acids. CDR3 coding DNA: TGTGCCAGCAGAATGGACAGGACCAACTTTGAAGCTTTCTTT. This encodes CASRMDRTNFEAFF.

The CDR3 reads CASTLADRSNYGYTF. As DNA, the CDR3 is TGTGCCAGCACCCTTGCAGACAGGTCTAACTATGGCTACACCTTC. The chain has TRBV7-9 and TRBJ1-2; D is possibly TRBD1 (6 bases). The CDR3 sequence is 15 residues long. V was shortened by 7 bases and J by 0 bases, with 15 bases between the two germline ends. From germline, CDR1 is SEHNR and CDR2 FQNEAQ (reference sequence).

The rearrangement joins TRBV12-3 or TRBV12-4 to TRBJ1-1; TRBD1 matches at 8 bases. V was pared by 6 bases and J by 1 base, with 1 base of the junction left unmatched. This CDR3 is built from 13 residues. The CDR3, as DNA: TGTGCCAGCAGACAGGGGGGGAACACTGAAGCTTTCTTT. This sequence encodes CASRQGGNTEAFF.

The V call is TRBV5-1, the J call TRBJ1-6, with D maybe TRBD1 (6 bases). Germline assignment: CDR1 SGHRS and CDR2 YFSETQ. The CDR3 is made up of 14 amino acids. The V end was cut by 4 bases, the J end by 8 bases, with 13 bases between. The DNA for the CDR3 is TGCGCCAGCAGCATCACCGCAGGGGATTCACCCCTCCACTTT. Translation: CASSITAGDSPLHF.

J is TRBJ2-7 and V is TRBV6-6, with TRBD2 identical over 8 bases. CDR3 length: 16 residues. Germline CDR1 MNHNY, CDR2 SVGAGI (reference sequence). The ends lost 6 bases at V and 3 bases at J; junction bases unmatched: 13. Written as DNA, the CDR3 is TGTGCCAGCAGCCCAAGCGGGGGAGTTGGTCGCTACGAGCAGTACGTC. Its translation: CASSPSGGVGRYEQYV.

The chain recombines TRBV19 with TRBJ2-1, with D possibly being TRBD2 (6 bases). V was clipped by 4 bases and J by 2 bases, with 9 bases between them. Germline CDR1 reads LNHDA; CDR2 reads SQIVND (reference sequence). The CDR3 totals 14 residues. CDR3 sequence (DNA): TGTGCCAGTAGTAGGGGACTCACCTACAATGAGCAGTTCTTC. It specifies CASSRGLTYNEQFF.

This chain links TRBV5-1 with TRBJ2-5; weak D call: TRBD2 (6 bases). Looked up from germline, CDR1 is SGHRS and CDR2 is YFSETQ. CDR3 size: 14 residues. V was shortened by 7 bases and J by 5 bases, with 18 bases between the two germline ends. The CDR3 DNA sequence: TGCGCCAGCCGTGCTACGAGCGGGCTGGAGACCCAGTACTTC. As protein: CASRATSGLETQYF.

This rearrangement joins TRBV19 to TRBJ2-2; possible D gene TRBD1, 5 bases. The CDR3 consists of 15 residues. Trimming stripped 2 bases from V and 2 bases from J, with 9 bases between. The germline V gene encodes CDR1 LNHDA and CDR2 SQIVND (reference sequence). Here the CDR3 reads CASSILTANTGELFF. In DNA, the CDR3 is TGTGCCAGTAGTATACTGACAGCCAACACCGGGGAGCTGTTTTTT.

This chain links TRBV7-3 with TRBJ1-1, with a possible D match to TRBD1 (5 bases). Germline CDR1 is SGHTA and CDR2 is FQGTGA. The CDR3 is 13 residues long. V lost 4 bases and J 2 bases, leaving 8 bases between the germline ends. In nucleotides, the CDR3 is TGTGCCAGCAGCTCCCAGGGTAACACTGAAGCTTTCTTT. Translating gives CASSSQGNTEAFF.

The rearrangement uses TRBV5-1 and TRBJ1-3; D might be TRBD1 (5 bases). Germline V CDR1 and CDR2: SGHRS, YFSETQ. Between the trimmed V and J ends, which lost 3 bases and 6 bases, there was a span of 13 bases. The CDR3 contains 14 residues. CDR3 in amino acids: CASSSGTLINTIYF. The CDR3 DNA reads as TGCGCCAGCAGCTCCGGGACTCTTATAAACACCATATATTTT.

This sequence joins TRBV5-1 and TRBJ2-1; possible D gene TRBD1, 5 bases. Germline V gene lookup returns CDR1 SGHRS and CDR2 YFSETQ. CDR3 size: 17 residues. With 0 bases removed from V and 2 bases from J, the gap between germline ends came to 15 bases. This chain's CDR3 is CASSLDLSQGAYNEQFF. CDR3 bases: TGCGCCAGCAGCTTGGATCTTTCGCAGGGTGCCTACAATGAGCAGTTCTTC.

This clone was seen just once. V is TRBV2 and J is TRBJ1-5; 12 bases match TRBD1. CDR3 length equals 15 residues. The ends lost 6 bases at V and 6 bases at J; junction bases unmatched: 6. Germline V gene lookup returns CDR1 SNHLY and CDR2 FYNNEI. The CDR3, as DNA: TGTGCCAGCAGCCCGGGACAGGGGGCGGGTCAGCCCCAGCATTTT. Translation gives CASSPGQGAGQPQHF.

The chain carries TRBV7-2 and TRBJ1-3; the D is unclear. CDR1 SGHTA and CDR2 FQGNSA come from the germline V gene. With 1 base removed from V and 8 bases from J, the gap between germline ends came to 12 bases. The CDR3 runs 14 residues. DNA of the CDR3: TGTGCCAGCAGCTTAGTGCGACTTTCGGACACCATATATTTT. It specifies CASSLVRLSDTIYF.

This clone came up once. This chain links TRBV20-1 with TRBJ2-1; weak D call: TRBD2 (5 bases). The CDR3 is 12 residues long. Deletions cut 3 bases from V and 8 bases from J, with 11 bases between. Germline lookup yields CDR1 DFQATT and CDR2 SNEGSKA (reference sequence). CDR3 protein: CSASASSHEQFF. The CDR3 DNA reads TGCAGTGCTAGTGCTAGCTCCCATGAGCAGTTCTTC.

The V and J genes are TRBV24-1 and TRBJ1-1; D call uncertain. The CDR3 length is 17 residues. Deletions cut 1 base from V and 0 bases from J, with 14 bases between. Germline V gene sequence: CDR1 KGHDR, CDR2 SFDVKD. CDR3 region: CATSDLGLVQMNTEAFF. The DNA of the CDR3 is TGTGCCACCAGTGATTTAGGACTAGTACAGATGAACACTGAAGCTTTCTTT.

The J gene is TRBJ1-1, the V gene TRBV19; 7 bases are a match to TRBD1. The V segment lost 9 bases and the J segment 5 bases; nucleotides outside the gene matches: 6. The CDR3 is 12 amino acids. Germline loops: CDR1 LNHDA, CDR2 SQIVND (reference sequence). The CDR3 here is CASKQGRTEAFF. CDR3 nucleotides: TGTGCCAGCAAACAGGGGAGGACTGAAGCTTTCTTT. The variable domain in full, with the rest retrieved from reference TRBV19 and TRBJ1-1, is DGGITQSPKYLFRKEGQNVTLSCEQNLNHDAMYWYRQDPGQGLRLIYYSQIVNDFQKGDIAEGYSVSREKKESFPLTVTSAQKNPTAFYLCASKQGRTEAFFGQGTRLTVV.

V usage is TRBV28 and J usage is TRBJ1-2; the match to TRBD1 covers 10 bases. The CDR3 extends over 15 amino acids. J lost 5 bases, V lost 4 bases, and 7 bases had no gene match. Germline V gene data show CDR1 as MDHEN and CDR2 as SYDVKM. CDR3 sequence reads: CASSSLDRGLYGYTF. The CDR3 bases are TGTGCCAGCAGTTCCCTCGACAGGGGGCTATATGGCTACACCTTC.

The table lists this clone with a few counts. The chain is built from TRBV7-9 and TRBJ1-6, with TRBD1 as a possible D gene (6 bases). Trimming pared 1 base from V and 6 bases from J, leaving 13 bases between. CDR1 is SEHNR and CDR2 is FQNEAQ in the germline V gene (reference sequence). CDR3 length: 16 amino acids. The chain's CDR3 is CASSLGGGRTNSPLHF. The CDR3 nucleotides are TGTGCCAGCAGCTTAGGGGGGGGGCGGACTAATTCACCCCTCCACTTT. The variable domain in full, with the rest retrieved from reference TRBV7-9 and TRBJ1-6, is DTGVSQNPRHKITKRGQNVTFRCDPISEHNRLYWYRQTLGQGPEFLTYFQNEAQLEKSRLLSDRFSAERPKGSFSTLEIQRTEQGDSAMYLCASSLGGGRTNSPLHFGNGTRLTVT.